Each of the 3 T cell receptor beta chains below was sequenced from the same sample in a study of cytomegalovirus exposure and HLA in healthy donors. PCR primers comprised 60 Vbeta and 13 Jbeta primers. The protocol was immunoSEQ multiplex PCR, while the TCRdb copy is restricted to in-frame clones and leaves out a portion. The table lists around 130,000 clones, more than 80% of them singletons. Sequencing was done on a sample of PBMCs. These receptor sequences come from a woman between 40 and 50 years old in good health and CMV-seropositive.

This CDR3 reads CASSRLAGGTYEQYF. The CDR3 coding sequence is TGTGCCAGCAGTCGACTAGCGGGAGGCACCTACGAGCAGTACTTC. The genes are TRBV11-2 and TRBJ2-7; 13 nucleotides line up with TRBD2. The CDR3 covers 15 residues. The V gene end was trimmed by 6 bases and the J gene end by 2 bases; junction bases not matched to a gene: 4. CDR1 and CDR2 (germline): SGHAT, FQNNGV.

The chain carries TRBV6-5 and TRBJ1-6; D not resolved. From germline, CDR1 is MNHEY and CDR2 SVGAGI. The CDR3 spans 14 residues. Trimming stripped 6 bases from V and 3 bases from J, with 9 bases between. The CDR3 spells CASSGDFYNSPLHF. The CDR3 DNA is TGTGCCAGCAGCGGGGATTTCTATAATTCACCCCTCCACTTT.

Of note for this clone: Distinct nucleotide sequences in the sample also encode this CDR3. The genes are TRBV4-2 and TRBJ2-7, with D unclear. Looked up from germline, CDR1 is LGHNA and CDR2 is YNFKEQ. This CDR3 contains 15 residues. V was trimmed by 1 base and J by 0 bases, leaving 10 bases between them. CDR3 sequence (DNA): TGTGCCAGCAGCCAAGGTGGCGGTACCTCCTACGAGCAGTACTTC. Protein product: CASSQGGGTSYEQYF.